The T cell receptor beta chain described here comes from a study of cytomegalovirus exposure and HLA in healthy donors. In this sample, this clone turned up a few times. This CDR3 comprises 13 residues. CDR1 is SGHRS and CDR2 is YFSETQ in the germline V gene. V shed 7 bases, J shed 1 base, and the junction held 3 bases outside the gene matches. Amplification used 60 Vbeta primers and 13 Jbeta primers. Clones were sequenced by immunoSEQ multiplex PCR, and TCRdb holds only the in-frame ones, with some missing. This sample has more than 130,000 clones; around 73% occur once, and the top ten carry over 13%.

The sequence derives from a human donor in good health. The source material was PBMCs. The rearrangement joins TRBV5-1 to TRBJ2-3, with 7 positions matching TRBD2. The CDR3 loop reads CASGRGGTDTQYF. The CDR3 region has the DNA TGCGCCAGCGGACGGGGGGGCACAGATACGCAGTATTTT.